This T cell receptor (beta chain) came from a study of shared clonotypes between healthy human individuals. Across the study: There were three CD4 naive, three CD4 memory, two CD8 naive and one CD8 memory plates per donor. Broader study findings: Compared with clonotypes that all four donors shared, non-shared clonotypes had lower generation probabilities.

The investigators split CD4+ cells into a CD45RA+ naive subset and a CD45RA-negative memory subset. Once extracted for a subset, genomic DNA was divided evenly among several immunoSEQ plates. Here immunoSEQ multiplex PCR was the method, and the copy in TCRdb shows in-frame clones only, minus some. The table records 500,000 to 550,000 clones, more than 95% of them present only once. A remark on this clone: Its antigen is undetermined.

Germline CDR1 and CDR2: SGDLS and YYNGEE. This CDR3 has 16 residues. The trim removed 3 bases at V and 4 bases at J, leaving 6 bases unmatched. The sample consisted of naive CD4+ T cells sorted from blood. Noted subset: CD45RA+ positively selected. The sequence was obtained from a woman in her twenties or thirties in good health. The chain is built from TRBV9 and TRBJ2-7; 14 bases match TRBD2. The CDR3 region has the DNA TGTGCCAGCAGCGCAGGACTAGCGGGAGGTTCATACGAGCAGTACTTC. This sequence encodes CASSAGLAGGSYEQYF.